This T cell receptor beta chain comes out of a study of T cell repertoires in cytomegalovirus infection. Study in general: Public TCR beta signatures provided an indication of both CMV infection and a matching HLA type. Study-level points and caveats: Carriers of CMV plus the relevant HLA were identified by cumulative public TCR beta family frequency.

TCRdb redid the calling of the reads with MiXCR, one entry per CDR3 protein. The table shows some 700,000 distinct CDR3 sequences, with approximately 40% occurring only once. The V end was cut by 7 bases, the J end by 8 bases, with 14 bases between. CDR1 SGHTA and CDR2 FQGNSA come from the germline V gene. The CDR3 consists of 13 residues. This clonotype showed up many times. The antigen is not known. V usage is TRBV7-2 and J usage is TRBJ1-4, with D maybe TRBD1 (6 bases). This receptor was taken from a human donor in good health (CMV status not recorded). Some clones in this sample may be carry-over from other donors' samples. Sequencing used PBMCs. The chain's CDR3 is CASNNRAGEKLFF. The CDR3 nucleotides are TGTGCCAGCAATAACAGGGCGGGAGAAAAACTGTTTTTT.